This TCR beta chain is drawn from a study of T-cell memory formation after mild COVID-19. Study as a whole: There were largely donor-specific TCR clusters.

This clonotype was found a few times. Its antigen is unidentified. V was shortened by 1 base and J by 8 bases, with 14 bases between the two germline ends. CDR3 length equals 14 residues. Germline values: CDR1 GTSNPN, CDR2 SVGIG (reference sequence). TCRdb processed the 5' RACE reads anew with MiXCR; each CDR3 protein has one entry. There are a few hundred thousand distinct CDR3 sequences in the sample; 28% occur only once, and approximately 13% lies in the top ten. Whole-study findings and limits: Some SARS-CoV-2-responding clones were already detected in memory before infection. Clones that got smaller from day 15 to 85 had even CD4/CD8, while clones growing later tipped toward CD4+. Among CD4+ contracting clones, most were CM and EM, and CD8+ ones EMRA.

Sequencing input: PBMCs or a T cell subset sorted from them (not recorded which). The clonotype comes from an adult woman who had mild COVID-19 (a few samples of this study predate the infection). Cell type and time point are not known. The rearrangement uses TRBV30 and TRBJ1-4; perhaps TRBD1 as D (6 bases). CDR3 nucleotide sequence: TGTGCCTGGAGTGAGGAACCGAGGGGGGAAAAACTGTTTTTT. Translated: CAWSEEPRGEKLFF.